The subject of this entry is one T cell receptor (beta chain). Its specificity is unknown. The PCR ran on 60 Vbeta and 13 Jbeta primers. Repertoires were generated with immunoSEQ multiplex PCR, while TCRdb's copy carries only in-frame clones and drops some. Of 90,000 to 150,000 clones listed, more than 65% are singletons. The sample originates from a study of cytomegalovirus exposure and HLA in healthy donors. Whole-study findings and limits: Previously analyzed data showed that most TCR beta V segments were productive at a frequency of about 87% or about 30%. The classifier reportedly diagnosed cytomegalovirus status with high sensitivity and specificity.

The CDR3 loop spans 16 amino acids. V trimming: 3 bases; J trimming: 3 bases; junction bases outside the gene matches: 6. The germline V gene has CDR1 LNHNV and CDR2 YYDKDF (reference sequence). The J gene is TRBJ1-1, the V gene TRBV15, with 11 bases matching TRBD1. The sample taken for sequencing was PBMCs. The sequence was obtained from a man between 18 and 29 years old in good health and CMV-seropositive. CDR3 amino acids: CATSRGQGVGYTEAFF. As DNA, the CDR3 is TGTGCCACCAGCAGGGGACAGGGGGTTGGGTACACTGAAGCTTTCTTT. The full variable domain, its missing parts supplied by reference TRBV15 and TRBJ1-1, is DAMVIQNPRYQVTQFGKPVTLSCSQTLNHNVMYWYQQKSSQAPKLLFHYYDKDFNNEADTPDNFQSRRPNTSFCFLDIRSPGLGDTAMYLCATSRGQGVGYTEAFFGQGTRLTVV.